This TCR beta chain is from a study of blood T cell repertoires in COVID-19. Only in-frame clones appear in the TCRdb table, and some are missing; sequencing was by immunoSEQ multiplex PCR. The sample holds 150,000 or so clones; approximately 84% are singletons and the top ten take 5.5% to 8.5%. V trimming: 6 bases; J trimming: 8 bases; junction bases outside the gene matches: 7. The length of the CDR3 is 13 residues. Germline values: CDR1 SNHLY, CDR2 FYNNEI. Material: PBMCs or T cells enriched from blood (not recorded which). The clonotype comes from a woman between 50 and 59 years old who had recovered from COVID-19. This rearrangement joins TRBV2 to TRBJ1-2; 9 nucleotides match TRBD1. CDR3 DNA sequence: TGTGCCAGCAGGGGACAGGGAGGAGAGGGCTACACCTTC. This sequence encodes CASRGQGGEGYTF.